These 28 T cell receptor beta chains came from one sample sequenced in a study of metastatic and nonmetastatic thyroid tumors. Every patient was untreated before thyroid surgery. TCRdb reprocessed the PCR reads using MiXCR. The data contain 45,000 to 65,000 clones, around a sixth of them seen just once; the ten biggest clones take up around 3%. The sequenced sample was blood. These receptor sequences come from a female donor with papillary thyroid cancer or a benign thyroid nodule (not recorded which). Some clones in this sample may be carry-over from other donors' samples.

This clone appeared a few times. The rearrangement links TRBV15 to TRBJ1-2; TRBD1 might be the D (5 bases). Germline CDR1 reads LNHNV; CDR2 reads YYDKDF (reference sequence). There are 12 residues in the CDR3. Trimming left V 3 bases short and J 6 bases short, with 8 bases between. Written as DNA, the CDR3 is TGTGCCACCAGCAGGGGAGGGGATGGCTACACCTTC. Its translation is CATSRGGDGYTF. Drawing the rest from reference TRBV15 and TRBJ1-2, the complete variable domain is DAMVIQNPRYQVTQFGKPVTLSCSQTLNHNVMYWYQQKSSQAPKLLFHYYDKDFNNEADTPDNFQSRRPNTSFCFLDIRSPGLGDTAMYLCATSRGGDGYTFGSGTRLTVV.

Only a few counts were recorded for this clone. The CDR3 DNA reads TGTGCCAGCAGTGAAGGGGTCTCTGTGTCCAACGTCCTGACTTTC. Translation gives CASSEGVSVSNVLTF. This rearrangement joins TRBV6-1 to TRBJ2-6, with D uncertain. Trimming shortened V by 1 base and J by 8 bases, and 12 bases separated the two germline ends. In germline, CDR1 is MNHNS, CDR2 SASEGT. The CDR3 has 15 amino acids.

This clone rates as medium-sized. This chain joins TRBV6-5 and TRBJ1-6, with a tentative D call TRBD1 (6 bases). Germline-derived CDR1 and CDR2 are MNHEY and SVGAGI. Trimming took off 2 bases at V and 3 bases at J, with 11 bases between the two ends. CDR3 length: 16 amino acids. CDR3 region: CASSYPGDFYNSPLHF. CDR3 coding DNA: TGTGCCAGCAGTTACCCAGGGGATTTCTATAATTCACCCCTCCACTTT.

The chain uses TRBV4-1 and TRBJ2-1; 15 nucleotides match TRBD2. V was pared by 1 base and J by 4 bases, with 11 bases of the junction left unmatched. The CDR3 contains 20 residues. Germline loops: CDR1 MGHRA, CDR2 YSYEKL. Here the CDR3 reads CASSQGGSRTSGRAYNEQFF. The CDR3 DNA reads TGCGCCAGCAGCCAAGGAGGATCTAGGACTAGCGGGAGGGCATACAATGAGCAGTTCTTC.

The genes are TRBV2 and TRBJ2-7; perhaps TRBD2 as D (6 bases). The CDR3 runs to 12 residues. The V end was cut by 5 bases, the J end by 3 bases, with 8 bases between. Looked up from germline, CDR1 is SNHLY and CDR2 is FYNNEI. The CDR3 nucleotides are TGTGCCAGCAGTATGGAGGGCTACGAGCAGTACTTC. This codes for CASSMEGYEQYF.

The table lists this clone with many counts. This chain connects TRBV28 to TRBJ2-7; D is ambiguous. From germline, CDR1 is MDHEN and CDR2 SYDVKM. V was shortened by 2 bases and J by 2 bases, with 13 bases between the two germline ends. The CDR3 has 15 amino acids. The CDR3: CASSLIRPTAYEQYF. CDR3 coding DNA: TGTGCCAGCAGTTTAATCCGGCCTACCGCCTACGAGCAGTACTTC.

About this clone itself: Being one base from a much bigger clone, this may be a read error. The chain combines TRBV15 with TRBJ2-3, with 13 bases lining up with TRBD2. The CDR3 totals 16 residues. Germline CDR1 reads LNHNV; CDR2 reads YYDKDF (reference sequence). The V gene end was trimmed by 5 bases and the J gene end by 4 bases; junction bases not matched to a gene: 6. This CDR3 is CATSPGTSGNADTQYF. In DNA, the CDR3 is TGTGCCACCAGCCCAGGGACTAGCGGGAACGCAGATACGCAGTATTTT.

This clone appeared many times. The V gene is TRBV18, the J gene TRBJ2-7; either TRBD1 or TRBD2 may supply D (6 bases each). The germline gives CDR1 KGHSH, CDR2 LQKENI. V gave up 5 bases and J gave up 0 bases, with 8 bases separating them. The CDR3 has 13 residues. The CDR3 spells CASSAGHSYEQYF. The CDR3 region has the DNA TGTGCCAGCTCAGCGGGACACTCCTACGAGCAGTACTTC.

This clone was recorded at least ten times. The rearrangement links TRBV30 to TRBJ1-2; TRBD1 might be the D (5 bases). CDR1 and CDR2 (germline): GTSNPN, SVGIG (reference sequence). Trimming removed 5 bases at V and 4 bases at J, with 20 bases between. The CDR3 covers 15 residues. CDR3 DNA sequence: TGTGCCTGGTCCCGGGACCGGATAGTACTCTATGGCTACACCTTC. Translated, it gives CAWSRDRIVLYGYTF.

This clone was found many times. This may come from a read error, since a much larger clone is one base off. The chain employs TRBV11-1 and TRBJ2-3; 9 bases fit TRBD2. Germline V lookup: CDR1 SGHAT, CDR2 FQDESV (reference sequence). The CDR3 runs 18 residues. The V and J ends lost 5 bases and 4 bases, in that order; junction bases with no gene match: 16. The CDR3 nucleotides read TGTGCCAGCAGCGCCAACCGCGGGAGGGCCAGTGGTGCAGATACGCAGTATTTT. This translates into CASSANRGRASGADTQYF.

Worth noting for this clone: Its ends do not fully match the called genes, so a read error is possible. The genes are TRBV5-6 and TRBJ1-1; D might be TRBD1 (5 bases). The length of the CDR3 is 14 residues. CDR1 SGHDT and CDR2 YYEEEE come from the germline V gene. CDR3 nucleotides: TGTACCAGCAGCTCCCTGGGGGGTTACACTGAAGCTTTCTTT. As protein: CTSSSLGGYTEAFF.

Many counts were recorded for this clone. This chain joins TRBV29-1 and TRBJ1-2; D is uncertain. V was pared by 4 bases and J by 4 bases, with 7 bases between. This CDR3 region has 11 residues. The V gene's germline CDR1 is SQVTM and CDR2 ANQGSEA. The CDR3 nucleotides are TGCAGCGTTGTGGGGTCCTATGGCTACACCTTC. It codes for CSVVGSYGYTF.

This clone was seen many times. The junction and the germline gene differ at one end; a read error may be behind it. The sample contains more than one DNA sequence encoding this CDR3. The CDR3 region has the DNA TGTGCTAGTGCCCCTCGCCGGGGGCGAAAGAATCAGCTCCAGCATTTT. Protein sequence: CASAPRRGRKNQLQHF. The gene calls are TRBV12-5 and TRBJ1-5; tentative D call: TRBD1 (6 bases). In germline, CDR1 is LGHNT, CDR2 FRNRAP. The CDR3 loop spans 16 amino acids.

Ten or more counts support this clone. The chain uses TRBV24-1 and TRBJ2-1, with 8 bases identical to TRBD1. The CDR3 length is 15 residues. Per the germline V gene, CDR1 is KGHDR and CDR2 is SFDVKD. V trimming: 5 bases; J trimming: 2 bases; junction bases outside the gene matches: 4. CDR3 loop: CATSAAGGPYNEQFF. The DNA for the CDR3 is TGTGCCACCAGTGCGGCAGGGGGCCCCTACAATGAGCAGTTCTTC.

The chain links TRBV29-1 to TRBJ2-5; perhaps TRBD1 as D (5 bases). This CDR3 has 11 residues. Trimming took off 6 bases at V and 4 bases at J, with 9 bases between the two ends. CDR1 is SQVTM, CDR2 ANQGSEA, per germline. The CDR3 here is CSVRVAETQYF. The CDR3 DNA is TGCAGCGTCAGGGTCGCAGAGACCCAGTACTTC.

This clone was recorded many times. This sequence may be a read error, since a much larger clone differs from it by one base. The rearrangement joins TRBV19 to TRBJ2-7, with 7 bases aligning to TRBD2. This CDR3 contains 15 residues. The junction had 10 bases not matched to a gene; V was cut back by 3 bases and J by 5 bases. Germline V lookup: CDR1 LNHDA, CDR2 SQIVND (reference sequence). This CDR3 reads CASSMKAGVPHEQYF. CDR3 coding DNA: TGTGCCAGTAGTATGAAGGCGGGAGTGCCTCACGAGCAGTACTTC.

This clone was seen many times. The rearrangement joins TRBV24-1 to TRBJ2-3, with 8 bases fitting TRBD2. V lost 7 bases to trimming and J lost 0 bases; unmatched junction nucleotides: 5. The CDR3 runs to 15 residues. The germline V gene has CDR1 KGHDR and CDR2 SFDVKD. CDR3 residues: CATSPASGSTDTQYF. The CDR3 DNA follows: TGTGCCACCAGCCCGGCTAGCGGGAGCACAGATACGCAGTATTTT.

This chain joins TRBV6-1 and TRBJ2-7; no definite D call. V shed 5 bases and J shed 0 bases, with 14 bases lying between them. CDR1 is MNHNS, CDR2 SASEGT, per germline. The CDR3 sequence is 15 residues long. This CDR3 is CASSLKTRDSYEQYF. The CDR3 DNA follows: TGTGCCAGCAGTCTAAAGACAAGGGACTCCTACGAGCAGTACTTC.

This clone has ten or more counts. The CDR3 bases are TGTGCCAGCAGCCCAAGGGACAGCCCAACTAATGAAAAACTGTTTTTT. It encodes CASSPRDSPTNEKLFF. The chain combines TRBV3-1 with TRBJ1-4; 7 bases map to TRBD1. Germline assignment: CDR1 LGHDT and CDR2 YNNKEL (reference sequence). V was pared by 4 bases and J by 0 bases, with 5 bases of the junction left unmatched. This CDR3 is 16 amino acids long.

A few counts support this clone. Since a much larger clone is just one base distant, this may be a read error. The rearrangement uses TRBV28 and TRBJ2-2, with a tentative D call TRBD2 (5 bases). CDR1 is MDHEN and CDR2 is SYDVKM in the germline V gene. The CDR3 spans 15 residues. V lost 7 bases and J 9 bases, leaving 21 bases between the germline ends. For the CDR3, the DNA is TGTGCCAGCACCCAGGACTGGGAGAGCTCCCGGGAGCTGTTTTTT. Encoded protein: CASTQDWESSRELFF.

This clone occurred many times. The gene calls are TRBV19 and TRBJ2-7, with TRBD2 matching 9 bases. The CDR3 length is 13 residues. The trim removed 7 bases at V and 2 bases at J, leaving 3 bases unmatched. Germline CDR1 LNHDA, CDR2 SQIVND (reference sequence). This CDR3 is CASKERGAYEQYF. In DNA, the CDR3 is TGTGCCAGTAAGGAGCGGGGGGCCTACGAGCAGTACTTC.

The J gene is TRBJ2-7, the V gene TRBV18; the match to TRBD1 covers 9 bases. This CDR3 spans 15 amino acids. CDR1 and CDR2 (germline): KGHSH, LQKENI. V dropped 4 bases and J dropped 9; count of bases not matched to a gene: 13. This CDR3 reads CASSLQGTGSTRQYF. For the CDR3, the DNA is TGTGCCAGCTCACTTCAGGGGACAGGGAGTACGAGGCAGTACTTC.

This clone was found a few times. The chain joins TRBV28 to TRBJ1-2; 7 bases are shared with TRBD1. The CDR3 loop spans 12 amino acids. CDR1 and CDR2 (germline): MDHEN, SYDVKM. CDR3 sequence: CVTRDSGHGYTF. CDR3 nucleotide sequence: TGTGTCACCCGGGACAGCGGGCACGGCTACACCTTC.

As for this clone: Mismatch with germline at one junction end may stem from a read error. The chain carries TRBV11-2 and TRBJ2-7; 7 bases are shared with TRBD1. This CDR3 is 13 amino acids long. Germline V lookup: CDR1 SGHAT, CDR2 FQNNGV. DNA for the CDR3: TGTACCAGCAGTTCGGACAGGTCCTACGAGCAGTACTTC. This gives the protein CTSSSDRSYEQYF.

This clone was recorded at least ten times. The chain is built from TRBV25-1 and TRBJ2-5, with D uncertain. CDR3 length equals 15 residues. The germline V gene has CDR1 MGHDK and CDR2 SYGVNS. The V gene lost 3 bases and the J gene lost 2 bases, with 13 bases spanning the gap. The CDR3 nucleotides are TGTGCCAGCAGTGAGGTCGGGCAGGTTCAAGAGACCCAGTACTTC. Protein sequence: CASSEVGQVQETQYF.

This clone has just a few counts. This rearrangement joins TRBV28 to TRBJ2-7, with 7 nucleotides matching TRBD2. J lost 0 bases, V lost 10 bases, and 12 bases had no gene match. Germline V gene data show CDR1 as MDHEN and CDR2 as SYDVKM. The CDR3 totals 15 residues. The CDR3 coding sequence is TGTGCCACCCTTCCTAGCGGTTCGTACTCCTACGAGCAGTACTTC. Translation: CATLPSGSYSYEQYF.

This clone occurred many times. This chain joins TRBV28 and TRBJ2-3; TRBD2 is a possible D gene (6 bases). This CDR3 region has 12 residues. The V end lost 6 bases, the J end lost 14 bases, and 18 bases lay between the germline ends. Germline V gives CDR1 MDHEN, CDR2 SYDVKM. The CDR3 loop is CASSPLREGGYF. Here the CDR3 DNA reads TGTGCCAGCAGCCCTCTCAGAGAGGGAGGGTATTTT.

The rearrangement links TRBV11-2 to TRBJ1-6; D perhaps matches TRBD1 (6 bases). With 1 base removed from V and 7 bases from J, the gap between germline ends came to 20 bases. Germline CDR1 and CDR2: SGHAT and FQNNGV. The CDR3 runs to 18 residues. CDR3 in DNA: TGTGCCAGCAGCTTAGTATACCAGGGTCGGCAGGGGAATTCACCCCTCCACTTT. Translation gives CASSLVYQGRQGNSPLHF.